This T cell receptor (beta chain) was profiled in a study of molecular identifiers for immune sequencing clone quantification. TCRdb re-called the PCR reads through MiXCR, storing one row per CDR3 protein. Of 85,000 to 120,000 distinct CDR3 sequences listed, under 40% are singletons. A word on this clonotype: The junction and the germline gene differ at one end; a read error may be behind it.

The CDR3 consists of 17 residues. Germline CDR1 is DFQATT and CDR2 is SNEGSKA (reference sequence). The chain recombines TRBV20-1 with TRBJ2-2; possibly TRBD2 for D (5 bases). This receptor was identified in a human donor in good health. Some libraries in this study had Jurkat cell RNA spiked in. The sample consisted of naive CD8+ T cells from blood, with Jurkat cell RNA spiked in. Subset of the sample: FACS-sorted CD8+CD4-CCR7+CD45RA+ naive T cells. This chain's CDR3 is CSAARRIGGSNTGELSF. CDR3 sequence (DNA): TGCAGTGCTGCTCGGCGTATAGGTGGGAGTAACACCGGGGAGCTGTCTTTT.